This TCR beta chain is from a study of T-cell memory formation after mild COVID-19 (dated by TCRdb to the early 2020s). Turning to the overall study: TCR sequence clusters from the two donors were found to be largely donor specific. Longitudinal TCRalpha and TCRbeta repertoire sequencing tracked T-cell clones expanding and contracting after mild COVID-19 in a couple of donors. Two young, previously healthy adult volunteers made up the cohort, one male and one female.

General study outcomes and caveats: Clones that contracted from day 15 to 85 showed balanced CD4/CD8 phenotypes, whereas a second wave of clones that expanded from day 15 to 37 leaned towards CD4+. Whether the second-wave clones peaking on day 37 were SARS-CoV-2 specific was not confirmed. Contracting CD4+ clones were found mainly in CM and EM memory subsets, while CD8+ clones were enriched in EMRA. Some responding clones were detected in pre-infection memory, which suggested that pre-existing cross-reactive memory T cells had joined the SARS-CoV-2 response. Only a couple of mild cases were covered in the study, and larger cohorts including severe cases with pre-infection samples were considered necessary.

The reads were generated on an Illumina NovaSeq 6000. cDNA libraries for TCRalpha and TCRbeta were prepared by 5'RACE using constant-segment primers, with sample barcodes and unique molecular identifiers added. Trizol reagent was used to extract RNA from every sample. The libraries were amplified in two PCR steps, and the second step added a second sample barcode and Illumina TruSeq adapters. The libraries were sequenced on an Illumina NovaSeq using 2 x 150 bp paired-end reads. Processing in the source paper ran as follows. With migec v1.2.7, reads were demultiplexed and then collapsed into UMI-guided consensus sequences. Using mixcr v2.1.11, UMI consensuses were aligned to TRA and TRB V and J templates and then assembled into clonotypes. A clonotype was counted as expanded or contracted only when both edgeR and NoisET called the clonotype significant, with the noise models trained on biological replicates. For edgeR calls, the cutoffs were a false discovery rate-adjusted p below 0.01 and a log2 fold-change threshold of 1. PCA with hierarchical clustering of max-normalized trajectories of the 1000 most abundant clonotypes was used as exploratory dynamics analysis. The CD4 or CD8 phenotype of responding clones was assigned using the separately sequenced CD4+ and CD8+ repertoires. TCRdb reprocessing: public reads trimmed at Q25 with fastp, clones called with MiXCR, in-frame beta chains kept. Merged by CDR3 protein, the rows form single entries marked with the most common genes and DNA. The V and J calls and clone size come from TCRdb's table, not from the authors' own analysis. The sample table holds around 510,000 distinct CDR3 sequences, of which about 20% were seen once. The top ten constitute under 8.5% of the sample.

Ficoll-Paque density gradient centrifugation was the method used to isolate PBMCs. In this sample, this clonotype turned up many times. What antigen it recognizes has not been identified. No much larger clone is present one base from it, and per-base qualities are unavailable. The CDR1 and CDR2 encoded by the germline V gene are MGHRA and YSYEKL. The CDR3 numbers 15 residues from cysteine through phenylalanine. The retained sequence is limited to the CDR3, 45 bases, with the frame set at the first base. V loses 4 bases at its end and J loses 7 bases; junction bases beyond the gene matches: 13. The chain joins TRBV4-1 to TRBJ2-7, with 7 junctional bases fitting TRBD2. The sample was PBMCs or a T cell subset sorted from them (not recorded which). The clonotype originates from an adult woman who had mild COVID-19 (a few samples of this study predate the infection). The sample titles of this study are shuffled in the database, so cell type and time point are left out; the donor was told from shared clones. The DNA sequence reads TGCGCCAGCAGCCTCTCAGCGGGGACCGGTAGGGAGCAGTACTTC. Its amino acids are CASSLSAGTGREQYF.